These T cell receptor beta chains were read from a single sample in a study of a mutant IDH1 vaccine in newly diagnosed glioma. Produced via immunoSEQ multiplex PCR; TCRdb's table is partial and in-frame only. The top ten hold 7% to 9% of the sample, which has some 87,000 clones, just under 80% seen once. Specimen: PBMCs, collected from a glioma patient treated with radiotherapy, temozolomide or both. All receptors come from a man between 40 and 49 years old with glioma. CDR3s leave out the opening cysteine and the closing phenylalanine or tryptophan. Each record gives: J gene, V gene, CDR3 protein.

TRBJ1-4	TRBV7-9	ASSSRSEKLF
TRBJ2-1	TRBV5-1	ASMESSYNEQF
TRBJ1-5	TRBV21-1	ASSKYPNQPQH
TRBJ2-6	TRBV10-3	AISDMIQGGGANVLT
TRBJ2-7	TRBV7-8	ASSSRTEYPYEQY
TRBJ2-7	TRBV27	ASSSRNEQY
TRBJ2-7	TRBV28	ASSLPGIYEQY
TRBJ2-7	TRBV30	ASSGYSSYEQY
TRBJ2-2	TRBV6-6	ASSPGNTGELF
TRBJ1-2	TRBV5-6	ASSPPPTGARGGYT
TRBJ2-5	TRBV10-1	ASSPLGGRETQY
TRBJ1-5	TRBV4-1	ASSQGEGLGNQPQH
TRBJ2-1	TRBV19	ASSKDPGLANEQF
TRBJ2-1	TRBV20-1	SAKKRDEQF
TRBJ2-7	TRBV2	ASSGTSGTGGREQY
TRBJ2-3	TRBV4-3	ASSQGQAPSTDTQY
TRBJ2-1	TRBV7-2	ASGLAIKF
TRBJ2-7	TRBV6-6	ASSYSEGWEQY
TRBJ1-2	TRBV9	ASSVGQGTGGYT
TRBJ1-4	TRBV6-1	ASSDSVANEKLF
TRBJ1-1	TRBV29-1	SVRSWRTEAF
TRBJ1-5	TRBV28	ASSLMGQTNQPQH
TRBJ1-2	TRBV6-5	ASRDRNYGYT
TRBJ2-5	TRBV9	ASSAGQGTRETQY
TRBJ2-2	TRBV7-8	ASSLALGSTGELF
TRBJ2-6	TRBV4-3	ASSQGAESGANVLT
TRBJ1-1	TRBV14	ASSHEGLENTEAF
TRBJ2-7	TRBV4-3	ASSQGQGTYEQY
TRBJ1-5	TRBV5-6	ASSLYAQRVQPQH
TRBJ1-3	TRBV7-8	ASSFSWTGTSSGNTIY
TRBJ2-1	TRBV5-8	ATGLAGGPSLNEQF
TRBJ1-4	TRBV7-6	ASSRDRNEKLF
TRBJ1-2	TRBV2	ASSEDRGRGGYT
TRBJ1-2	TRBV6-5	ASSGQGNTYGYT
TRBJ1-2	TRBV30	ASGQGRLDYGYT
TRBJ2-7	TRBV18	ASSPVQGAGSEQY
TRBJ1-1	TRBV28	ASRGTVTVNTEAF
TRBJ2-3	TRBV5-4	ASSVEGGRQTTDTQY
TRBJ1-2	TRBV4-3	ASSKRDRVSTGYT
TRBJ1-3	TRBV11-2	ASSLDDRGSSGNTIY
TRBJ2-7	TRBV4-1	ASSQEGGYNYNEQY
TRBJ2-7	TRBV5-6	ASSFGGTSSYEQY
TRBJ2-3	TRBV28	ASSLQGEGQLDTQY
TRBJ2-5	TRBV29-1	SVVRVETQY
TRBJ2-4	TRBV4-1	ASSQDRSAAGGSLAKNIQY
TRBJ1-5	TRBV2	ASRRRQGSNQPQH
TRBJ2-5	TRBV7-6	ASSLGTGGAGRNQETQY
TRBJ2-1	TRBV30	AWKLAGARTYNEQF
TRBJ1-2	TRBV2	ASSALRGANYGYT
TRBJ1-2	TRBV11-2	ASSSGQFVDYGYT